This is a list of T cell receptor beta chains from one sample in a study of T cell responses to AZD1222 COVID-19 vaccine. Sequenced by immunoSEQ multiplex PCR; TCRdb stores in-frame clones only, minus some. The data hold about 150,000 clones, with 90% observed a single time. The sample was peripheral blood, taken 28 days after the second AZD1222 dose. These receptors were collected from an adult who received the AZD1222 COVID-19 vaccine. The CDR3 runs from the conserved cysteine through the conserved F or W. A D gene is named only where the DNA matches it firmly. Only some rows state a clone size, as once, few, many or a class for expanded clones.

>NA|NA|TRBJ1-3|TRBV7-7
CASSLIKQDSGNTIYF
TGTGCTAGCAGCTTAATCAAACAGGACTCTGGAAACACCATATATTTT
>NA|TRBD1|TRBJ1-2|TRBV6-5
CASSYGQGAYGYTF
TGTGCCAGCAGTTATGGACAGGGGGCGTATGGCTACACCTTC
>NA|NA|TRBJ2-3|TRBV6-5
CASSYSRPRSTDTQYF
TGTGCCAGCAGTTACTCGAGGCCTAGGAGCACAGATACGCAGTATTTT
>NA|TRBD1|TRBJ2-7|TRBV19
CASSLRTGWVHEQYF
TGTGCCAGTAGCCTCAGGACAGGGTGGGTCCACGAGCAGTACTTC
>NA|TRBD1|TRBJ1-1|TRBV30
CAWSVNRGVGMNTEAFF
TGTGCCTGGAGTGTAAACAGGGGCGTCGGGATGAACACTGAAGCTTTCTTT
>NA|NA|TRBJ1-3|TRBV7-9
CASSLGTVVNTIYF
TGTGCCAGCAGCTTAGGGACAGTAGTAAACACCATATATTTT
>NA|TRBD2|TRBJ2-1|TRBV7-2
CASSGKGRAGGHSEQFF
TGTGCCAGCAGCGGGAAAGGGCGAGCGGGGGGGCATAGTGAGCAGTTCTTC
>NA|TRBD1|TRBJ1-3|TRBV7-2
CASSLVRDRASGNTIYF
TGTGCCAGCAGCTTAGTAAGGGACAGGGCCTCTGGAAACACCATATATTTT
>NA|NA|TRBJ2-3|TRBV7-9
CASSLNLALTDTQYF
TGTGCCAGCAGCTTAAATCTAGCGTTGACAGATACGCAGTATTTT
>NA|NA|TRBJ2-3|TRBV11-2
CASSSFTREESDTQYF
TGTGCCAGCAGCTCCTTCACTCGGGAAGAGTCAGATACGCAGTATTTT
>NA|NA|TRBJ1-5|TRBV7-2
CASSLFFVGASNQPQHF
TGTGCCAGCAGCTTGTTTTTTGTTGGGGCGAGCAATCAGCCCCAGCATTTT
>NA|NA|TRBJ1-1|TRBV9
CASSEGDTLNTEAFF
TGTGCCAGCAGCGAGGGGGACACCTTGAACACTGAAGCTTTCTTT
>NA|TRBD1|TRBJ1-5|TRBV5-8
CASSGNRGLRGQPQHF
TGTGCCAGCAGCGGAAACAGGGGCCTCAGGGGTCAGCCCCAGCATTTT
>NA|TRBD1|TRBJ1-2|TRBV18
CASSPGQGMDRVYGYTF
TGTGCCAGCTCACCTGGACAGGGAATGGACCGAGTCTATGGCTACACCTTC
>NA|TRBD1|TRBJ1-2|TRBV27
CASSPTGGRYGYTF
TGTGCCAGCAGTCCGACAGGGGGCCGGTATGGCTACACCTTC
>once|TRBD1|TRBJ1-5|TRBV6-5
CASSQGQASNQPQHF
TGTGCCAGCAGCCAGGGACAGGCTAGCAATCAGCCCCAGCATTTT
>NA|TRBD1|TRBJ2-6|TRBV18
CASSPLGDRGTTGANVLTF
TGTGCCAGCTCACCACTCGGGGACAGGGGAACGACTGGGGCCAACGTCCTGACTTTC
>NA|TRBD2|TRBJ2-2|TRBV28
CASSSASGARRGELFF
TGTGCCAGCAGCAGCGCTAGCGGGGCCAGGAGGGGGGAGCTGTTTTTT
>NA|TRBD2|TRBJ2-7|TRBV3-1/TRBV3-2
CASSRPGLAYEQYF
TGTGCCAGCAGCCGACCGGGACTAGCGTACGAGCAGTACTTC
>NA|TRBD1|TRBJ1-5|TRBV5-1
CASSPGQGLNQPQHF
TGCGCCAGCAGCCCCGGACAGGGGTTAAATCAGCCCCAGCATTTT
>NA|NA|TRBJ1-5|TRBV20-1
CSASLGDRLNQPQHF
TGCAGTGCTAGTCTTGGGGACCGACTCAATCAGCCCCAGCATTTT
>NA|NA|TRBJ1-4|TRBV27
CASSPRRPAANEKLFF
TGTGCCAGCAGTCCCCGTAGGCCCGCGGCTAATGAAAAACTGTTTTTT
>NA|TRBD1|TRBJ2-1|TRBV5-1
CASSWGQGGYNEQFF
TGCGCCAGCAGCTGGGGACAGGGGGGTTACAATGAGCAGTTCTTC
>NA|TRBD2|TRBJ2-3|TRBV7-6
CASSLVGGSNTDTQYF
TGTGCCAGCAGCTTAGTGGGCGGGAGTAACACAGATACGCAGTATTTT
>NA|TRBD1|TRBJ2-1|TRBV6-6
CASKTGDEQFF
TGTGCCAGCAAGACAGGGGATGAGCAGTTCTTC
>NA|NA|TRBJ1-3|TRBV3-1/TRBV3-2
CASSHRDLSGNTIYF
TGTGCCAGCAGCCACCGCGACCTCTCTGGAAACACCATATATTTT
>NA|TRBD1|TRBJ1-1|TRBV6-5
CASSPGTVGLF
TGTGCCAGCAGTCCCGGGACAGTCGGACTCTTT
>NA|TRBD1|TRBJ1-5|TRBV2
CASSEGDRGNQPQHF
TGTGCCAGCAGTGAAGGAGACAGGGGGAATCAGCCCCAGCATTTT
>NA|NA|TRBJ2-1|TRBV18
CASSAGEQFF
TGTGCCAGCTCCGCAGGGGAGCAGTTCTTC